In its sample, the clone carrying this TCR beta chain was seen many times. The antigen remains unidentified. It was RNA transcripts that yielded the amplified TCR beta CDR3 regions. A set of HTBI primers served as the primers for a first-round RT-PCR of the TCR CDR3. A single record per CDR3 protein comes from TCRdb applying MiXCR to the multiplex PCR reads. Altogether hundreds of thousands of distinct CDR3 sequences are present, around 21% being singletons, with the ten largest covering more than 30%. This specimen belongs to a study of T cells in Graves' hyperthyroidism and ophthalmopathy. Study-level background: Before any treatment, at initial diagnosis, peripheral blood was collected. Overall study results and limits: Clonotypes that were expanded in thyroid above 0.001 mostly appeared in blood too.

The CDR3 runs to 14 residues. CDR1 and CDR2 (germline): SGHKS, YYEKEE (reference sequence). Trimming cost V 4 bases and J 6 bases, with 16 bases left between them. The clonotype originates from a man aged 25-45 years with Graves' ophthalmopathy. The source material was blood. The chain has TRBV5-5 and TRBJ1-1, with D perhaps matching TRBD1 (5 bases). The CDR3 region has the DNA TGTGCCAGCAGCCAATACGGACGGGGACCTGAAGCTTTCTTT. Protein: CASSQYGRGPEAFF. The whole variable domain, filled in from reference TRBV5-5 and TRBJ1-1, reads DAGVTQSPTHLIKTRGQQVTLRCSPISGHKSVSWYQQVLGQGPQFIFQYYEKEERGRGNFPDRFSARQFPNYSSELNVNALLLGDSALYLCASSQYGRGPEAFFGQGTRLTVV.